Reported below is one T cell receptor beta chain. Its antigen is undetermined. Germline CDR1 SGHVS, CDR2 FQNEAQ. The CDR3 is 15 amino acids. V shed 5 bases, J shed 5 bases, and the junction held 5 bases outside the gene matches. The data were taken from a study of tumor-infiltrating lymphocytes in localized non-small cell lung cancer. Findings of the study overall: Higher tumor T cell infiltration than in uninvolved lung was supported by TCRbeta sequencing. T-cell fraction did not differ between immunotypes IM1 and IM2. Available tissue quantity limited TCR sequencing to a patient subset. Different pieces of the same tissue went to different assays, confounding technical variation with intratumor heterogeneity.

The assay was immunoSEQ multiplex PCR, and TCRdb's table has in-frame clones only and misses some. The sample includes 7,000 to 9,500 clones, 77% of them seen just once. The receptor was derived from a human donor with non-small cell lung cancer. The sample was uninvolved lung tissue not adjacent to the tumor. The V call is TRBV7-8, the J call TRBJ2-5; 13 nucleotides agree with TRBD2. The CDR3 DNA is TGTGCCAGCAGCGAACTAGCGGGGGGGCCTGAGACCCAGTACTTC. It codes for CASSELAGGPETQYF.